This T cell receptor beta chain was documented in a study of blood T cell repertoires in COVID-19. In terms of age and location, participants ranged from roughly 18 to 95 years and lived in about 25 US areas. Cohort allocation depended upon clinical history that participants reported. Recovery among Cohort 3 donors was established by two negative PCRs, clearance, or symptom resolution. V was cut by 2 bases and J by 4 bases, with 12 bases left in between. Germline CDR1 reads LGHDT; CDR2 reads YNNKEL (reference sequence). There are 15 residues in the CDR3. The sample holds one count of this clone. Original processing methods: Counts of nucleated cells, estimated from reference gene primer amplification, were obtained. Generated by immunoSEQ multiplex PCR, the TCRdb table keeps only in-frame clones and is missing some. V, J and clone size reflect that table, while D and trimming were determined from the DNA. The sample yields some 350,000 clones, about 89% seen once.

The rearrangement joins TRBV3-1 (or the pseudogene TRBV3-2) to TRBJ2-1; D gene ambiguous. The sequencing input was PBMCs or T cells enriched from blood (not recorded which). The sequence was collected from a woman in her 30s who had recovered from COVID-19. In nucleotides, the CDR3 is TGTGCCAGCAGCCAATATAAGGAGAAATACAATGAGCAGTTCTTC. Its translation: CASSQYKEKYNEQFF.